This entry lists 26 T cell receptor beta chains sequenced from one sample in a study of response to subunit inactivated influenza vaccine. TCRdb re-derived calls from the RT-PCR reads in MiXCR, one entry per CDR3 protein. The repertoire consists of 490,000 or so distinct CDR3 sequences, with around 8% occurring once and the leading ten covering 10% to 15%. Here the sequenced sample was PBMCs from blood, taken roughly 24 months after vaccination. The receptors derive from a man between 50 and 75 years old who received an inactivated influenza vaccine.

In this sample, this clonotype turned up many times. This chain uses TRBV12-3 or TRBV12-4 with TRBJ2-7, with 13 bases fitting TRBD2. With 7 bases clipped from V and 7 bases from J, the junction kept 7 bases outside the gene matches. This CDR3 has 14 residues. The CDR3 coding sequence is TGTGCCAGCACCCCGGGACTAGCGGGAAGTGAGCAGTACTTC. This gives the protein CASTPGLAGSEQYF.

This clonotype has just a few counts. The chain's CDR3 is CASKFGRGTGELFF. The CDR3 coding sequence is TGTGCCAGTAAATTCGGGAGGGGCACCGGGGAGCTGTTTTTT. The chain has TRBV19 and TRBJ2-2; 8 bases line up with TRBD2. This CDR3 region has 14 residues. The V gene's germline CDR1 is LNHDA and CDR2 SQIVND (reference sequence). The V and J ends lost 7 bases and 4 bases, in that order; junction bases with no gene match: 5.

This clonotype was recorded at least ten times. The chain is built from TRBV7-8 and TRBJ2-3, with 9 positions matching TRBD2. The CDR3 runs 16 residues. V dropped 4 bases and J dropped 0; count of bases not matched to a gene: 5. The germline V gene encodes CDR1 SGHVS and CDR2 FQNEAQ. The CDR3 nucleotides read TGTGCCAGCAGCTCTCCTAGCGGGGTTAGCACAGATACGCAGTATTTT. Translating it yields CASSSPSGVSTDTQYF.

Many counts were recorded for this clonotype. The rearrangement uses TRBV4-2 and TRBJ2-7; 7 positions match TRBD2. The CDR3 spans 16 residues. Trimming took 0 bases from V and 3 from J; bases not matched to a gene: 8. CDR1 is LGHNA and CDR2 is YNFKEQ in the germline V gene. The CDR3 DNA follows: TGTGCCAGCAGCCAAGAGGCTAGCGGAGCATACTACGAGCAGTACTTC. Its translation is CASSQEASGAYYEQYF.

A few counts support this clonotype. This rearrangement joins TRBV20-1 to TRBJ1-5; TRBD1 agrees at 10 bases. Losses at the gene ends were 5 bases for V and 3 bases for J; bases not matched to a gene: 4. The germline V gene encodes CDR1 DFQATT and CDR2 SNEGSKA (reference sequence). The CDR3 covers 14 residues. CDR3 DNA sequence: TGCAGTGCTGGACAGGGGGTCCCCAATCAGCCCCAGCATTTT. This sequence encodes CSAGQGVPNQPQHF.

This clonotype has ten or more counts. The chain joins TRBV6-2 or TRBV6-3 to TRBJ1-5, with D possibly matching TRBD1 (5 bases). In germline, CDR1 is MNHEY, CDR2 SVGEGT. There are 15 residues in the CDR3. V lost 3 bases and J lost 4, with 13 bases in between. The CDR3 region has the DNA TGTGCCAGCAGTTATATGCTGGGGGGAAATCAGCCCCAGCATTTT. As protein: CASSYMLGGNQPQHF.

This clonotype was counted a few times. The V call is TRBV4-3, the J call TRBJ2-4, with D possibly being TRBD1 (5 bases). The V end was cut by 0 bases, the J end by 1 base, with 16 bases between. CDR3 length equals 18 residues. CDR1 and CDR2 from the germline V gene are LGHNA and YSLEER. The CDR3 region has the DNA TGCGCCAGCAGCCAAGAATTAATAGGGGCCGGGGCCAAAAACATTCAGTACTTC. Residues: CASSQELIGAGAKNIQYF.

This clonotype occurred a few times. The rearrangement links TRBV12-3 or TRBV12-4 to TRBJ2-6; 7 bases map to TRBD1. The CDR3 loop spans 16 amino acids. V trimming: 3 bases; J trimming: 2 bases; junction bases outside the gene matches: 4. The CDR3 region is CASSFAGQAGANVLTF. CDR3 DNA sequence: TGTGCCAGCAGTTTTGCCGGACAGGCTGGGGCCAACGTCCTGACTTTC.

The rearrangement joins TRBV5-6 to TRBJ1-1, with unresolved D. V lost 6 bases to trimming and J lost 2 bases, with 14 bases between them. Germline V CDR1 and CDR2: SGHDT, YYEEEE. The CDR3 has 14 amino acids. CDR3 in amino acids: CASTPSPVNTEAFF. CDR3 in DNA: TGTGCCAGCACCCCATCTCCTGTTAACACTGAAGCTTTCTTT.

This clonotype was recorded at least ten times. The CDR3 nucleotides read TGTGCCAGCAGTTTAGCGTCGATCACCAATGAGCAGTTCTTC. It yields the protein CASSLASITNEQFF. The chain couples TRBV12-3 or TRBV12-4 to TRBJ2-1; D gene uncertain. The CDR3 loop spans 14 amino acids. The germline V and J ends were trimmed by 0 bases and 6 bases, with 9 bases remaining between them.

V gene TRBV29-1 combines with J gene TRBJ2-5; 8 bases line up with TRBD2. The V and J ends lost 2 bases and 2 bases, in that order; junction bases with no gene match: 7. The CDR3 sequence is 15 residues long. Per the germline V gene, CDR1 is SQVTM and CDR2 is ANQGSEA. The CDR3 DNA reads TGCAGCGTTGAACGGGGTAGCGGGGCTCAAGAGACCCAGTACTTC. Its protein is CSVERGSGAQETQYF.

The rearrangement links TRBV9 to TRBJ2-4; D is undetermined. Germline-derived CDR1 and CDR2 are SGDLS and YYNGEE. V dropped 4 bases and J dropped 0 bases, with 8 bases sitting between them. The CDR3 extends over 14 amino acids. The CDR3 DNA reads TGTGCCAGCAGCTCAGAGGTAGCCAAAAACATTCAGTACTTC. Translation: CASSSEVAKNIQYF. Full variable domain (rest looked up from reference TRBV9 and TRBJ2-4): DSGVTQTPKHLITATGQRVTLRCSPRSGDLSVYWYQQSLDQGLQFLIQYYNGEERAKGNILERFSAQQFPDLHSELNLSSLELGDSALYFCASSSEVAKNIQYFGAGTRLSVL.

The chain joins TRBV20-1 to TRBJ2-2; D might be TRBD2 (5 bases). Germline CDR1 DFQATT, CDR2 SNEGSKA (reference sequence). V lost 6 bases and J 3 bases, leaving 17 bases between the germline ends. This CDR3 has 15 amino acids. The CDR3 protein is CSAPRRLAHTGELFF. CDR3 nucleotide sequence: TGCAGTGCCCCGCGACGGCTAGCCCACACCGGGGAGCTGTTTTTT.

The chain employs TRBV9 and TRBJ2-1, with D uncertain. The CDR3 has 13 amino acids. Per the germline V gene, CDR1 is SGDLS and CDR2 is YYNGEE. With 3 bases removed from V and 7 bases from J, the gap between germline ends came to 11 bases. This CDR3 is CASSAGWKNEQFF. CDR3 DNA sequence: TGTGCCAGCAGCGCAGGCTGGAAAAATGAGCAGTTCTTC.

This clonotype was detected a few times. The chain employs TRBV2 and TRBJ2-1; 9 nucleotides line up with TRBD1. V lost 6 bases and J lost 3; bases outside the gene matches: 6. This CDR3 is 15 amino acids long. Germline V gene sequence: CDR1 SNHLY, CDR2 FYNNEI. The CDR3 DNA sequence: TGTGCCAGCAGGGCCGGGACAGGGATCTACAATGAGCAGTTCTTC. This sequence encodes CASRAGTGIYNEQFF.

The rearrangement uses TRBV10-3 and TRBJ2-7, with 7 nucleotides matching TRBD2. The V gene end was trimmed by 0 bases and the J gene end by 2 bases; junction bases not matched to a gene: 4. The CDR3 runs to 15 residues. Germline CDR1 and CDR2: ENHRY and SYGVKD. CDR3 DNA sequence: TGTGCCATCAGTGAGTCCGGGGGGAATACCTACGAGCAGTACTTC. It is translated as CAISESGGNTYEQYF.

The CDR3 protein is CASRPGRHGTGELFF. In nucleotides, the CDR3 is TGTGCCAGCAGGCCGGGACGGCACGGGACCGGGGAGCTGTTTTTT. The V and J genes are TRBV2 and TRBJ2-2, with D perhaps matching TRBD1 or TRBD2 (5 bases each). Trimming shortened V by 6 bases and J by 5 bases, and 16 bases separated the two germline ends. CDR1 and CDR2 (germline): SNHLY, FYNNEI. The CDR3 length is 15 residues.

This clonotype appeared many times. The rearrangement joins TRBV29-1 to TRBJ1-1; D not resolved. This CDR3 is 16 amino acids long. The germline V gene has CDR1 SQVTM and CDR2 ANQGSEA. V lost 0 bases, J lost 1 base, and 15 bases lay in between. In DNA, the CDR3 is TGCAGCGTTGAAGATCGGTCGGGAAAGGGGAACACTGAAGCTTTCTTT. Its protein product is CSVEDRSGKGNTEAFF. The full variable domain, its missing parts supplied by reference TRBV29-1 and TRBJ1-1, is SAVISQKPSRDICQRGTSLTIQCQVDSQVTMMFWYRQQPGQSLTLIATANQGSEATYESGFVIDKFPISRPNLTFSTLTVSNMSPEDSSIYLCSVEDRSGKGNTEAFFGQGTRLTVV.

A few counts support this clonotype. The V call is TRBV5-1, the J call TRBJ1-1; D might be TRBD1 (6 bases). This CDR3 comprises 14 residues. Germline CDR1 and CDR2: SGHRS and YFSETQ. V was shortened by 3 bases and J by 4 bases, with 13 bases between the two germline ends. Here the CDR3 DNA reads TGCGCCAGCAGCTCCTCCGTGGGGGCCACTGAAGCTTTCTTT. It encodes CASSSSVGATEAFF.

This clonotype has a count of ten or more. The chain combines TRBV13 with TRBJ2-6, with D hard to call. From germline, CDR1 is PRHDT and CDR2 FYEKMQ (reference sequence). Trimming left V 6 bases short and J 0 bases short, with 9 bases between. CDR3 length: 15 residues. The CDR3 spells CASSPMNSGANVLTF. The CDR3 DNA reads TGTGCCAGCAGTCCCATGAACTCTGGGGCCAACGTCCTGACTTTC.

This chain uses TRBV29-1 with TRBJ2-1; tentative D call: TRBD1 (6 bases). CDR3 length: 12 amino acids. Per germline, CDR1 SQVTM and CDR2 ANQGSEA. V was trimmed by 3 bases and J by 3 bases, leaving 6 bases between them. DNA for the CDR3: TGCAGCGTTGAGACAGGCTACAATGAGCAGTTCTTC. Its translation is CSVETGYNEQFF.

This clonotype was recorded at least ten times. The rearrangement joins TRBV29-1 to TRBJ1-1, with D unresolved. Trimming removed 0 bases from V and 4 bases from J, with 3 bases in between. This CDR3 contains 11 residues. Germline loops: CDR1 SQVTM, CDR2 ANQGSEA. The CDR3 loop reads CSVEEATEAFF. CDR3 DNA sequence: TGCAGCGTTGAAGAGGCCACTGAAGCTTTCTTT. Together with reference TRBV29-1 and TRBJ1-1, the CDR3 gives the full variable domain: SAVISQKPSRDICQRGTSLTIQCQVDSQVTMMFWYRQQPGQSLTLIATANQGSEATYESGFVIDKFPISRPNLTFSTLTVSNMSPEDSSIYLCSVEEATEAFFGQGTRLTVV.

This clonotype was found a few times. This rearrangement joins TRBV5-1 to TRBJ1-2; D is uncertain. Germline CDR1 is SGHRS and CDR2 is YFSETQ. Trimming pared 0 bases from V and 8 bases from J, leaving 20 bases between. CDR3 length equals 16 residues. CDR3 in DNA: TGCGCCAGCAGCTTGGAATTCAGTCCTGGGGTAGAGGGCTACACCTTC. Its translation: CASSLEFSPGVEGYTF.

The gene calls are TRBV15 and TRBJ1-4; 8 nucleotides match TRBD1. Germline V gene sequence: CDR1 LNHNV, CDR2 YYDKDF (reference sequence). After removal of 0 bases from V and 7 bases from J, the junction contained 7 bases not matched to a gene. The CDR3 has 16 residues. DNA of the CDR3: TGTGCCACCAGCAGAGATGCTGCAGGGGGCTTTGAAAAACTGTTTTTT. It specifies CATSRDAAGGFEKLFF.

The table lists this clonotype with a few counts. The CDR3 DNA reads as TGTGCCAGCAGTTACTCGAATCATAAGGGTTCTGAAGCTTTCTTT. Encoded protein: CASSYSNHKGSEAFF. The chain carries TRBV6-5 and TRBJ1-1; no reliable D call. CDR1 is MNHEY, CDR2 SVGAGI, per germline. V lost 0 bases, J lost 6 bases, and 14 bases lay in between. The CDR3 runs 15 residues.

This clonotype was counted between two and nine times. The chain carries TRBV10-3 and TRBJ2-3; TRBD1 agrees at 7 bases. In germline, CDR1 is ENHRY, CDR2 SYGVKD. The CDR3 runs 16 residues. V dropped 0 bases and J dropped 2; count of bases not matched to a gene: 5. The CDR3 region is CAISESRQGSTDTQYF. CDR3 sequence (DNA): TGTGCCATCAGTGAGTCTAGACAGGGCTCCACAGATACGCAGTATTTT.